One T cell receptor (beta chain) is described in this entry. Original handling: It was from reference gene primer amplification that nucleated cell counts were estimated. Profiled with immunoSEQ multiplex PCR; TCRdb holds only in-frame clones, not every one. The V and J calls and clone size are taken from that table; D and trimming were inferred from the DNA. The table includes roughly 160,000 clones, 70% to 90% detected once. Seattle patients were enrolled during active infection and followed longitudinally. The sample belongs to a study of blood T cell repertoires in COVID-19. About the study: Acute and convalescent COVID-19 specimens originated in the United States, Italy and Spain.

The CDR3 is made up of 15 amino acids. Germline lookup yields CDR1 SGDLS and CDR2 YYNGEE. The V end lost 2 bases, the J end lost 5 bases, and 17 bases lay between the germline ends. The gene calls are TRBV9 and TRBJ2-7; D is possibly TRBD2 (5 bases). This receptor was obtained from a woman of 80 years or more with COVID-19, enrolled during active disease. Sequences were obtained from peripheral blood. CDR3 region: CASSVTSESVDEQYF. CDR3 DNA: TGTGCCAGCAGCGTTACTAGTGAGAGTGTCGACGAGCAGTACTTC.